A selection of T cell receptor beta chains follows, all from one sample in a study of beta chain features in type 1 diabetes. Clones were sequenced by immunoSEQ multiplex PCR, and TCRdb holds only the in-frame ones, with some missing. Of a few hundred thousand clones in the sample, 16% were seen once. Sequenced: naive CD4+ T cells from blood. These receptors came from a man aged 25-45 years with type 1 diabetes. Both conserved end residues are trimmed from each CDR3. Fields, in order: J gene, D gene, V gene, CDR3 protein. A D gene is named only where the DNA matches it firmly.

TRBJ2-5	TRBD1	TRBV27	ASSFDGRGHQETQY
TRBJ2-2	NA	TRBV5-4	ASSSHGANTGELF
TRBJ1-2	NA	TRBV29-1	SVGTHRSGYT
TRBJ2-7	NA	TRBV10-3	AISESRDHEQY
TRBJ2-5	TRBD1	TRBV5-1	ASSDGTAQETQY
TRBJ2-1	TRBD2	TRBV30	AWREAGGFPVDEQF
TRBJ2-7	TRBD2	TRBV4-1	ASSQRELSYEQY
TRBJ2-1	TRBD1	TRBV7-9	ASSPLGTGNNEQF
TRBJ2-3	NA	TRBV29-1	SVWWGQKSTDTQY
TRBJ2-7	NA	TRBV29-1	SVVAQGSYEQY
TRBJ2-7	NA	TRBV7-2	ASSLRDTGSYEQY
TRBJ2-5	NA	TRBV19	ASSTRLSSSQETQY
TRBJ2-4	NA	TRBV4-2	ASSQDRSKNIQY
TRBJ2-5	TRBD1	TRBV14	ASSHPQGGKETQY
TRBJ1-1	NA	TRBV25-1	ASSEFGTKGTEAF
TRBJ2-1	NA	TRBV6-1	ASSERERNEQF
TRBJ2-7	TRBD2	TRBV30	AWKRLAGPYEQY
TRBJ2-3	TRBD2	TRBV27	ASRLRTSGVSTDTQY
TRBJ2-3	NA	TRBV28	ASSSPTDTQY
TRBJ2-7	NA	TRBV20-1	SALQDYEQY
TRBJ1-1	NA	TRBV7-2	ASSFGPPSTEAF
TRBJ1-1	NA	TRBV7-7	ASSLGQNTEAF
TRBJ2-4	NA	TRBV6-1	ASSEAVARMEAKNIQY
TRBJ2-7	TRBD1	TRBV5-1	ASSSRTGPVEQY
TRBJ2-7	NA	TRBV7-8	ASSSQPERSYEQY
TRBJ2-5	NA	TRBV5-1	ASSQTGREETQY
TRBJ2-4	NA	TRBV4-2	ASSQDGAAKNIQY
TRBJ2-7	TRBD1	TRBV29-1	SVGRQGPPYEQY
TRBJ2-3	TRBD2	TRBV7-9	AILAGGGDTQY
TRBJ2-3	NA	TRBV30	AWKGRSTDTQY
TRBJ2-7	NA	TRBV28	ASSLVGSEQY
TRBJ2-7	NA	TRBV29-1	SVVGQGPYEQY
TRBJ2-5	TRBD1	TRBV4-1	ASSQRLDRAQETQY
TRBJ2-2	NA	TRBV30	ATIGLTNTGELF
TRBJ2-1	NA	TRBV6-5	ASSYSGPTWDEQF
TRBJ2-7	TRBD2	TRBV6-5	ASSYSGGRVTYEQY
TRBJ2-7	NA	TRBV30	AWSLPVSYEQY
TRBJ1-5	TRBD1	TRBV9	ASSPGGGGNQPQH
TRBJ2-3	NA	TRBV11-1	ASSFPGADTQY
TRBJ1-3	TRBD1	TRBV5-1	ASSQQQGIGNTIY
TRBJ2-7	TRBD1	TRBV19	ASSIRTGPYEQY
TRBJ1-2	NA	TRBV9	ASSPEQGNYGYT
TRBJ2-1	TRBD2	TRBV29-1	SERESSYNEQF
TRBJ1-2	NA	TRBV18	ASSPSRGVDGYT
TRBJ2-3	NA	TRBV5-1	ASSLPQGSTDTQY
TRBJ2-3	NA	TRBV25-1	ASSSLGYIGADTQY
TRBJ2-2	NA	TRBV6-5	ASSYSRAGYTGELF
TRBJ1-1	NA	TRBV30	AWSPGMNTEAF
TRBJ2-5	NA	TRBV7-6	ASSLWGRYQETQY
TRBJ2-1	TRBD1	TRBV7-3	ASSLLGQGTYNEQF
TRBJ1-1	NA	TRBV18	ASSPSGLNTEAF
TRBJ2-7	NA	TRBV28	ASSLSGQVSSYEQY
TRBJ2-6	TRBD1	TRBV4-3	ASSQADRGLSGANVLT
TRBJ2-4	NA	TRBV5-4	ASSPPTSKNIQY
TRBJ1-1	NA	TRBV2	ASSEGENTEAF
TRBJ2-7	NA	TRBV19	ASSSGGDRPYEQY
TRBJ2-3	NA	TRBV29-1	SVRGISTDTQY
TRBJ1-3	NA	TRBV29-1	SVDEGVGDTIY
TRBJ1-3	TRBD1	TRBV2	ASSVEKTGRSGNTIY